This paragraph covers one TCR beta chain sequence. In the original workflow: Estimation of nucleated cell counts was performed using reference gene primer amplification. Clones were read by immunoSEQ multiplex PCR, and TCRdb kept only the in-frame ones, dropping some. The DNA gave D and trimming, while V, J and clone size come from that table. This table holds around 200,000 clones, less than 80% found once. J lost 4 bases, V lost 1 base, and 5 bases had no gene match. This CDR3 region has 16 residues. Germline loops: CDR1 KGHDR, CDR2 SFDVKD. This entry comes from a study of blood T cell repertoires in COVID-19.

Sequencing was performed on peripheral blood. The V call is TRBV24-1, the J call TRBJ2-5, with TRBD1 identical over 10 bases. This TCR was recovered from a woman aged 45 to 65 with acute or convalescent COVID-19. CDR3: CATSDFGTGDRETQYF. In nucleotides, the CDR3 is TGTGCCACCAGTGATTTTGGGACAGGGGACCGAGAGACCCAGTACTTC.